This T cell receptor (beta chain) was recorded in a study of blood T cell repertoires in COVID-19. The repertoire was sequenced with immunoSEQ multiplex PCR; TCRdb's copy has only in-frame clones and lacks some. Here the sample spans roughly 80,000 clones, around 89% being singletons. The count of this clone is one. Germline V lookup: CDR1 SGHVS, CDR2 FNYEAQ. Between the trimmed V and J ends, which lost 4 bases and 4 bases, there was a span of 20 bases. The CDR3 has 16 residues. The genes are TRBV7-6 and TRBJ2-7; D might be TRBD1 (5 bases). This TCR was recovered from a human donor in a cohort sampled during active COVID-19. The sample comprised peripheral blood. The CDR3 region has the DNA TGTGCCAGCAGCTCCACGGGCCAGGGTTATCCTTACGAGCAGTACTTC. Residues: CASSSTGQGYPYEQYF.